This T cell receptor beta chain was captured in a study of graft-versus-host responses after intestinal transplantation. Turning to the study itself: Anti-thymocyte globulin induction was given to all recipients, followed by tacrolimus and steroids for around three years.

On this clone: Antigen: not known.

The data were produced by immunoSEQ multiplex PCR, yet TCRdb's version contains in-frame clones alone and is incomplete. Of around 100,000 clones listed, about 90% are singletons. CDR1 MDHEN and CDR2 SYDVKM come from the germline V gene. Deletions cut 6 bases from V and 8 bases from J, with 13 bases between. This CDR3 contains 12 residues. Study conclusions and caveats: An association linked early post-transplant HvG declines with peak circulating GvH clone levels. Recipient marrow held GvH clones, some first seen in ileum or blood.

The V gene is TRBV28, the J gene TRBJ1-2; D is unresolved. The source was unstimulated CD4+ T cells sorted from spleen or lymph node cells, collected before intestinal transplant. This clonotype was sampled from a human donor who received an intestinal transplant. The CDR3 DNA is TGTGCCAGCAGCCCAAACCCGGAAGGCTACACCTTC. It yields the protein CASSPNPEGYTF.